This is a list of T cell receptor beta chains from one sample in a study of blood T cell repertoires in COVID-19. Measured with immunoSEQ multiplex PCR; TCRdb has only the in-frame clones, and not every one. The table records under 150,000 clones, roughly 69% of them present only once. Sequencing input: peripheral blood. The source is a woman in her sixties or seventies with acute or convalescent COVID-19. Both conserved end residues are part of each CDR3. D genes are given only for firm matches. A clone size is listed for some rows: how often the clone was seen (once, few, many), or a class if it is expanded.

CDR3nt: TGTGCCAGTAGTTTCTCCCAGGGTTCCTACGAGCAGTACTTC
CDR3aa: CASSFSQGSYEQYF
d_gene: -
v_gene: TRBV19
abundance: -
j_gene: TRBJ2-7

CDR3nt: TGCGCCAGCAGCTTGGACAGGGGATTCGCAGATACGCAGTATTTT
CDR3aa: CASSLDRGFADTQYF
d_gene: TRBD1
v_gene: TRBV5-1
abundance: -
j_gene: TRBJ2-3

CDR3nt: TGTGCCAGCACCTCCGGGACAGGGATCTACGAGCAGTACTTC
CDR3aa: CASTSGTGIYEQYF
d_gene: TRBD1
v_gene: TRBV7-2
abundance: few
j_gene: TRBJ2-7

CDR3nt: TGCAGCGCGGGAAGTTTCTACACAGATACGCAGTATTTT
CDR3aa: CSAGSFYTDTQYF
d_gene: -
v_gene: TRBV29-1
abundance: -
j_gene: TRBJ2-3

CDR3nt: TGTGCCAGCAGCCAGGGACTGATGAACACAGATACGCAGTATTTT
CDR3aa: CASSQGLMNTDTQYF
d_gene: -
v_gene: TRBV25-1
abundance: -
j_gene: TRBJ2-3

CDR3nt: TGTGCCAGCAGCCAACTCACAGGGGTCACTGGAAACACCATATATTTT
CDR3aa: CASSQLTGVTGNTIYF
d_gene: TRBD1
v_gene: TRBV6-6
abundance: -
j_gene: TRBJ1-3

CDR3nt: TGTGCCAGCAGCTTAGGACAGGGGACCTCCTACGAGCAGTACTTC
CDR3aa: CASSLGQGTSYEQYF
d_gene: TRBD1
v_gene: TRBV7-7
abundance: -
j_gene: TRBJ2-7

CDR3nt: TGTGCCAGCAGCTTAGGGGGAGTGAAGACCCAGTACTTC
CDR3aa: CASSLGGVKTQYF
d_gene: -
v_gene: TRBV7-2
abundance: -
j_gene: TRBJ2-5

CDR3nt: TGTGCCTGGTCTAGCGGGCGCTACAATGAGCAGTTCTTC
CDR3aa: CAWSSGRYNEQFF
d_gene: TRBD2
v_gene: TRBV30
abundance: -
j_gene: TRBJ2-1

CDR3nt: TGTGCCAGCAGTAAACGGGACAGGGGCTATGGCTACACCTTC
CDR3aa: CASSKRDRGYGYTF
d_gene: TRBD1
v_gene: TRBV6-5
abundance: -
j_gene: TRBJ1-2

CDR3nt: TGTGCCACCAGCGGGAGCAGAAGCTCTGGAAACACCATATATTTT
CDR3aa: CATSGSRSSGNTIYF
d_gene: -
v_gene: TRBV15
abundance: many
j_gene: TRBJ1-3

CDR3nt: TGTGCCAGTACAGGGAGTGACAAAAACATTCAGTACTTC
CDR3aa: CASTGSDKNIQYF
d_gene: -
v_gene: TRBV6-5
abundance: -
j_gene: TRBJ2-4

CDR3nt: TGCGCCAGCAACCGGGGGGACTCCTACGAGCAGTACTTC
CDR3aa: CASNRGDSYEQYF
d_gene: TRBD2
v_gene: TRBV5-1
abundance: -
j_gene: TRBJ2-7

CDR3nt: TGTGCCAGCAGGTTCGCCGGGCCAAGGGGCTATGGCTACACCTTC
CDR3aa: CASRFAGPRGYGYTF
d_gene: -
v_gene: TRBV27
abundance: few
j_gene: TRBJ1-2

CDR3nt: TGTGCCAGCACCCGGGACAGGGGTCGGGAGCTGTTTTTT
CDR3aa: CASTRDRGRELFF
d_gene: TRBD1
v_gene: TRBV3-1/TRBV3-2
abundance: -
j_gene: TRBJ2-2

CDR3nt: TGTGCCAGTAGTCCCAGGACAGGGAGCTCCTATAATTCACCCCTCCACTTT
CDR3aa: CASSPRTGSSYNSPLHF
d_gene: TRBD1
v_gene: TRBV19
abundance: -
j_gene: TRBJ1-6

CDR3nt: TGTGCCAGCAGTTACTCCGGGACCCAGGGGTACGAGCAGTACTTC
CDR3aa: CASSYSGTQGYEQYF
d_gene: -
v_gene: TRBV6-6
abundance: -
j_gene: TRBJ2-7

CDR3nt: TGTGCCAGCAGCTTGAGCAGGGGTGAGACCCAGTACTTC
CDR3aa: CASSLSRGETQYF
d_gene: -
v_gene: TRBV5-5
abundance: many
j_gene: TRBJ2-5

CDR3nt: TGTGCCAGCAACCAGGGACTAGCGTTCACTTCGGGCCAAGAGACCCAGTACTTC
CDR3aa: CASNQGLAFTSGQETQYF
d_gene: TRBD2
v_gene: TRBV7-9
abundance: once
j_gene: TRBJ2-5

CDR3nt: TGTGCCTGGAGTATCAGCGGCCCTTTAAAGCAGTACTTC
CDR3aa: CAWSISGPLKQYF
d_gene: -
v_gene: TRBV30
abundance: -
j_gene: TRBJ2-7

CDR3nt: TGTGCCAGTAATTTCCAGGTCGGACAGCCCCAGCATTTT
CDR3aa: CASNFQVGQPQHF
d_gene: -
v_gene: TRBV19
abundance: -
j_gene: TRBJ1-5

CDR3nt: TGTGCCAGCAGTTCCTTAATAGGCAGGGCAGGGATCGGCCATAATTCACCCCTCCACTTT
CDR3aa: CASSSLIGRAGIGHNSPLHF
d_gene: -
v_gene: TRBV27
abundance: -
j_gene: TRBJ1-6

CDR3nt: TGTGCCACCAGCAGAGACAGGGGGTACGGGGAGCTGTTTTTT
CDR3aa: CATSRDRGYGELFF
d_gene: TRBD1
v_gene: TRBV15
abundance: -
j_gene: TRBJ2-2

CDR3nt: TGTGCCCAGGGGGATATCGGGGGCACTGAAGCTTTCTTT
CDR3aa: CAQGDIGGTEAFF
d_gene: TRBD1
v_gene: TRBV2
abundance: many
j_gene: TRBJ1-1

CDR3nt: TGCGCCAGCAGGGAAGGGGCAGCTAATGAAAAACTGTTTTTT
CDR3aa: CASREGAANEKLFF
d_gene: -
v_gene: TRBV5-1
abundance: -
j_gene: TRBJ1-4

CDR3nt: TGTGCCAGCAGCCGCCGGGACAGACCTTACGAGCAGTACTTC
CDR3aa: CASSRRDRPYEQYF
d_gene: TRBD1
v_gene: TRBV11-3
abundance: -
j_gene: TRBJ2-7

CDR3nt: TGCGCCAGCAGCCAAGAAGAGGGTAATCTGAATCAGCCCCAGCATTTT
CDR3aa: CASSQEEGNLNQPQHF
d_gene: -
v_gene: TRBV4-1
abundance: -
j_gene: TRBJ1-5

CDR3nt: TGTGCCAGTAGTATGGGGGGACCCCGAGGGACTGAAGCTTTCTTT
CDR3aa: CASSMGGPRGTEAFF
d_gene: -
v_gene: TRBV19
abundance: few
j_gene: TRBJ1-1

CDR3nt: TGTGCCAGCAGTGAACTAGCGGGGGGTAACAATGAGCAGTTCTTC
CDR3aa: CASSELAGGNNEQFF
d_gene: TRBD2
v_gene: TRBV6-1
abundance: -
j_gene: TRBJ2-1

CDR3nt: TGTGCCAGCAGTTTAAGGTCGACAGAGGGGGCCTTC
CDR3aa: CASSLRSTEGAF
d_gene: -
v_gene: TRBV12-3/TRBV12-4
abundance: -
j_gene: TRBJ1-2

CDR3nt: TGTGCCAGCAGTGCAGGACAGCTAGATCTTAGTGAGCAGTACTTC
CDR3aa: CASSAGQLDLSEQYF
d_gene: -
v_gene: TRBV2
abundance: -
j_gene: TRBJ2-7

CDR3nt: TGTGCCAGCAGTTCGACAGGGGAGACCTATGGCTACACCTTC
CDR3aa: CASSSTGETYGYTF
d_gene: TRBD1
v_gene: TRBV28
abundance: -
j_gene: TRBJ1-2

CDR3nt: -
CDR3aa: CASSTSTSGSVNTQYF
d_gene: -
v_gene: TRBV25-1
abundance: medium-sized
j_gene: TRBJ2-3

CDR3nt: TGTGCCACCAGCAGAGACAGACTGTACGAGCAGTACTTC
CDR3aa: CATSRDRLYEQYF
d_gene: -
v_gene: TRBV15
abundance: many
j_gene: TRBJ2-7

CDR3nt: TGTGCCAGCATCAGACCCTCGGACAGGGAGTCCCAGCCCCAGCATTTT
CDR3aa: CASIRPSDRESQPQHF
d_gene: TRBD1
v_gene: TRBV2
abundance: few
j_gene: TRBJ1-5

CDR3nt: TGCGCCAGCAGCTTCGGAGGACAGGGTTACGAGCAGTACTTC
CDR3aa: CASSFGGQGYEQYF
d_gene: TRBD1
v_gene: TRBV5-1
abundance: few
j_gene: TRBJ2-7

CDR3nt: TGTGCCATCAGTGAGTCTTCGACAGGGGGACAAGAGACCCAGTACTTC
CDR3aa: CAISESSTGGQETQYF
d_gene: TRBD1
v_gene: TRBV10-3
abundance: -
j_gene: TRBJ2-5

CDR3nt: TGTGCCAGCAGCCGCACTAGCGGGAGGTACAATGAGCAGTTCTTC
CDR3aa: CASSRTSGRYNEQFF
d_gene: TRBD2
v_gene: TRBV7-9
abundance: few
j_gene: TRBJ2-1

CDR3nt: TGTGCCAGTAGTATACCCCCCAGGATCAATCAGCCCCAGCATTTT
CDR3aa: CASSIPPRINQPQHF
d_gene: -
v_gene: TRBV19
abundance: -
j_gene: TRBJ1-5

CDR3nt: TGTGCCACCAGTGAAGGACTAGCGGGGGGGATCACAGATACGCAGTATTTT
CDR3aa: CATSEGLAGGITDTQYF
d_gene: TRBD2
v_gene: TRBV24-1
abundance: -
j_gene: TRBJ2-3

CDR3nt: TGTGCCAGCAGTAGTAAGTCCCAGGGGTACGAGCAGTACTTC
CDR3aa: CASSSKSQGYEQYF
d_gene: -
v_gene: TRBV5-6
abundance: many
j_gene: TRBJ2-7

CDR3nt: TGTGCCATCAGTGTAGGAGGGAGTACTGAAGCTTTCTTT
CDR3aa: CAISVGGSTEAFF
d_gene: -
v_gene: TRBV10-3
abundance: -
j_gene: TRBJ1-1

CDR3nt: TGTGCCAGCAGCTTGGACCACAGGGATTCACCCCTCCACTTT
CDR3aa: CASSLDHRDSPLHF
d_gene: -
v_gene: TRBV7-8
abundance: -
j_gene: TRBJ1-6

CDR3nt: TGTGCCAGCAGTTACTCGCCAGACTCTGGAAACACCATATATTTT
CDR3aa: CASSYSPDSGNTIYF
d_gene: -
v_gene: TRBV6-5
abundance: -
j_gene: TRBJ1-3

CDR3nt: TGTGCCAGCACCACAAACGGGCGGGGAGGAGTAACTGAAGCTTTCTTT
CDR3aa: CASTTNGRGGVTEAFF
d_gene: -
v_gene: TRBV28
abundance: few
j_gene: TRBJ1-1

CDR3nt: TGCGCCAGCAGCCCTAGCGGGATTGAGGGGCGAGAGCAGTACTTC
CDR3aa: CASSPSGIEGREQYF
d_gene: TRBD2
v_gene: TRBV4-1
abundance: few
j_gene: TRBJ2-7

CDR3nt: TGTGCCAGCAGCCCAGTGACAGGGGGAAGCTCACCCCTCCACTTT
CDR3aa: CASSPVTGGSSPLHF
d_gene: TRBD1
v_gene: TRBV7-2
abundance: -
j_gene: TRBJ1-6

CDR3nt: TGTGCCAGCAGCTTGTTCAGGGGATACACCGGGGAGCTGTTTTTT
CDR3aa: CASSLFRGYTGELFF
d_gene: -
v_gene: TRBV5-4
abundance: -
j_gene: TRBJ2-2

CDR3nt: TGTGCCAGCAGAGCGCTGACTAGCACAGATACGCAGTATTTT
CDR3aa: CASRALTSTDTQYF
d_gene: -
v_gene: TRBV6-5
abundance: -
j_gene: TRBJ2-3

CDR3nt: TGTGCCACCAGTGACAAGACGGGCGGGAGAGATACGCAGTATTTT
CDR3aa: CATSDKTGGRDTQYF
d_gene: TRBD2
v_gene: TRBV24-1
abundance: -
j_gene: TRBJ2-3

CDR3nt: TGCAGTGCTAGTGATAGACTAGCGGGGGGCTACGAGCAGTACTTC
CDR3aa: CSASDRLAGGYEQYF
d_gene: TRBD2
v_gene: TRBV20-1
abundance: -
j_gene: TRBJ2-7

CDR3nt: TGTGCCAGCAGCTTTGACAGGGACTCTGGCTACACCTTC
CDR3aa: CASSFDRDSGYTF
d_gene: TRBD1
v_gene: TRBV7-9
abundance: -
j_gene: TRBJ1-2